Sequencing of this T cell receptor (beta chain) was carried out in a study of T cells in Graves' hyperthyroidism and ophthalmopathy. V trimming: 2 bases; J trimming: 7 bases; junction bases outside the gene matches: 34. Germline values: CDR1 DFQATT, CDR2 SNEGSKA (reference sequence). CDR3 length: 22 residues. Authors of the study amplified TCR beta CDR3 regions from RNA transcripts. Using the HTBI primer set, a first-round RT-PCR was run on the TCR CDR3. Using its own MiXCR run on the multiplex PCR reads, TCRdb lists one record per CDR3 protein. The table includes about 400,000 distinct CDR3 sequences, about 14% detected once. General study results and limits: Ophthalmopathy was separated from stable hyperthyroidism by a 13 V-J model. The model's output predicted ophthalmopathy at a median of about 6.5 months prior to onset.

This clonotype was counted at least ten times. Its antigen remains unidentified. The chain recombines TRBV20-1 with TRBJ2-7; 8 bases are shared with TRBD1. The source is a woman in her thirties with Graves' ophthalmopathy. Sequences were obtained from blood. CDR3 sequence reads: CSARPTWSKDRAPLNVDWEQYF. In DNA form, the CDR3 reads TGCAGTGCTAGACCGACTTGGTCGAAGGACAGGGCCCCGCTTAACGTGGATTGGGAGCAGTACTTC.